Each of the 10 T cell receptor beta chains below was sequenced from the same sample in a study of blood T cell repertoires in COVID-19. Assay: immunoSEQ multiplex PCR; the TCRdb copy retains only in-frame clones and omits some. The sample includes fewer than 250,000 clones, around 82% of them seen just once. What was sequenced was peripheral blood. The source of these receptors is a woman in her forties with acute or convalescent COVID-19.

The genes are TRBV19 and TRBJ1-2; D remains unclear. The germline V gene encodes CDR1 LNHDA and CDR2 SQIVND (reference sequence). Trimming took 7 bases from V and 4 from J, leaving 22 bases between them. The CDR3 is 16 amino acids. CDR3 residues: CASTNRAEDLFYGYTF. The CDR3 DNA is TGTGCCAGTACCAACCGGGCGGAGGATTTATTCTATGGCTACACCTTC.

J is TRBJ2-1 and V is TRBV7-2; TRBD2 matches 9 bases. This CDR3 spans 16 amino acids. Germline values: CDR1 SGHTA, CDR2 FQGNSA. Trimming removed 4 bases from V and 7 bases from J; junction bases left unmatched: 11. CDR3 DNA: TGTGCCAGCAGCTATCGTCCGGGACTAGCTCGGAATGAGCAGTTCTTC. This gives the protein CASSYRPGLARNEQFF.

The chain links TRBV5-1 to TRBJ2-5, with D possibly matching TRBD2 (5 bases). The length of the CDR3 is 15 residues. V was cut by 3 bases and J by 4 bases, with 16 bases left in between. Per germline, CDR1 SGHRS and CDR2 YFSETQ. CDR3 sequence: CASSSESRRLETQYF. Here the CDR3 DNA reads TGCGCCAGCAGCTCCGAATCGCGGAGGCTAGAGACCCAGTACTTC.

This sequence joins TRBV19 and TRBJ1-3, with D hard to call. V lost 9 bases, J lost 0 bases, and 21 bases lay in between. The CDR3 is made up of 17 amino acids. Germline V gives CDR1 LNHDA, CDR2 SQIVND (reference sequence). CDR3 sequence reads: CASSPQPGRGSGNTIYF. The CDR3 nucleotides read TGTGCCAGCTCACCTCAACCCGGACGGGGCTCTGGAAACACCATATATTTT.

The chain uses TRBV7-6 and TRBJ1-4; D not resolved. The germline V and J ends were trimmed by 6 bases and 0 bases, with 11 bases remaining between them. The CDR3 length is 15 residues. The germline gives CDR1 SGHVS, CDR2 FNYEAQ. The CDR3 DNA reads as TGTGCCAGCAGGGTTAGTCGTGCAACTAATGAAAAACTGTTTTTT. The encoded protein is CASRVSRATNEKLFF.

This clone was picked up one time. The V and J genes are TRBV6-6 and TRBJ2-2; 14 bases align to TRBD2. Per germline, CDR1 MNHNY and CDR2 SVGAGI (reference sequence). The CDR3 extends over 18 amino acids. Trimming cost V 5 bases and J 5 bases; bases outside gene matches: 10. The CDR3 coding sequence is TGTGCCAGCAGTCCCTACGGGACTAGCGGGAGAGGGACCGGGGAGCTGTTTTTT. This encodes CASSPYGTSGRGTGELFF.

The chain links TRBV19 to TRBJ2-2; D gene ambiguous. Trimming stripped 3 bases from V and 7 bases from J, with 9 bases between. CDR1 is LNHDA and CDR2 is SQIVND in the germline V gene (reference sequence). The length of the CDR3 is 13 residues. CDR3 nucleotides: TGTGCCAGTAGTATTTTCGGGTACGGGGAGCTGTTTTTT. Translating gives CASSIFGYGELFF. The variable domain in full, with the rest retrieved from reference TRBV19 and TRBJ2-2, is DGGITQSPKYLFRKEGQNVTLSCEQNLNHDAMYWYRQDPGQGLRLIYYSQIVNDFQKGDIAEGYSVSREKKESFPLTVTSAQKNPTAFYLCASSIFGYGELFFGEGSRLTVL.

V and J are TRBV10-3 and TRBJ2-5, with 8 bases identical to TRBD1. The V gene end was trimmed by 0 bases and the J gene end by 3 bases; junction bases not matched to a gene: 3. The CDR3 is 15 amino acids. Germline values: CDR1 ENHRY, CDR2 SYGVKD. CDR3 coding DNA: TGTGCCATCAGTGAGTCGACAGGGGATGAAGAGACCCAGTACTTC. Translated: CAISESTGDEETQYF.

Only one count was recorded for this clone. The chain uses TRBV29-1 and TRBJ2-7, with 8 bases lining up with TRBD2. In germline, CDR1 is SQVTM, CDR2 ANQGSEA. The CDR3 extends over 12 amino acids. The CDR3 DNA is TGCAGTGCATCACGGGAGGGATACGAGCAGTACTTC. Translated, it gives CSASREGYEQYF.

This clone was counted ten times or more. The CDR3 DNA follows: TGTGCCAGCAGCTCAGCGACTCCTGATTCACCCCTCCACTTT. Its protein product is CASSSATPDSPLHF. The chain links TRBV6-5 to TRBJ1-6; D call uncertain. Trimming left V 6 bases short and J 8 bases short, with 14 bases between. This CDR3 contains 14 residues. Germline values: CDR1 MNHEY, CDR2 SVGAGI.